The clone carrying this T cell receptor (beta chain) was recorded a few times. This sample stems from a study of blood T cells in healthy people across ages. The authors ran a second PCR of roughly 6 to 12 cycles using a sample-barcoded 5' primer and a J-beta primer mix. Each TCR beta cDNA got a 12-nucleotide random molecular identifier. One entry per CDR3 protein results from TCRdb running MiXCR on the 5' RACE reads. In the table there are around 900,000 distinct CDR3 sequences, about 53% of which are singletons. Sequences were obtained from blood. This receptor was taken from a woman aged 60-75 years in good health.

In DNA, the CDR3 is TGTGCCAGCGGGGGGACGTTCACAGATACGCAGTATTTT. It yields the protein CASGGTFTDTQYF. This chain links TRBV2 with TRBJ2-3; tentative D call: TRBD2 (6 bases). Trimming cost V 8 bases and J 2 bases, with 11 bases left between them. The germline V gene encodes CDR1 SNHLY and CDR2 FYNNEI. This CDR3 is built from 13 residues.